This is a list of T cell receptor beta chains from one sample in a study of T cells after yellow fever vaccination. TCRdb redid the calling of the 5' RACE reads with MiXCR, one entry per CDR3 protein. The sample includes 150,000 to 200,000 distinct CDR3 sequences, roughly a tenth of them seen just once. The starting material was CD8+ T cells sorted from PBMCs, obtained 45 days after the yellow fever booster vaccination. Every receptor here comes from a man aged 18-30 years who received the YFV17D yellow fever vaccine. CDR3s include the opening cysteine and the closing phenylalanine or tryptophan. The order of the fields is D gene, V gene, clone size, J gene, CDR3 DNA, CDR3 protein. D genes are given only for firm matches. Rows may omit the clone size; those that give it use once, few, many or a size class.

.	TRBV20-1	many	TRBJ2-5	TGCAGTGCTAGAGTGCCAGGACCCAAGAGGACCCAGTACTTC	CSARVPGPKRTQYF
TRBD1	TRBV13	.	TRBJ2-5	TGTGCCAGCAGCTTACCCGAGCAGGGGGAATGGGGTGAGACCCAGTACTTC	CASSLPEQGEWGETQYF
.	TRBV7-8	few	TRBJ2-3	TGTGCCAGCAGCTTAGAGGGTAACACAGATACGCAGTATTTT	CASSLEGNTDTQYF
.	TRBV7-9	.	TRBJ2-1	TGTGCCAGCAGCGTCCTTAGGGCGCCGGAGCAGTTCTTC	CASSVLRAPEQFF
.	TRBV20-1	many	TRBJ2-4	TGCAGTGCCCTAGAGGCCAAAAACATTCAGTACTTC	CSALEAKNIQYF
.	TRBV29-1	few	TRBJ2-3	TGCAGCGTTGCCTTCCTCCGGGCCCAATCTCTCACAGATACGCAGTATTTT	CSVAFLRAQSLTDTQYF
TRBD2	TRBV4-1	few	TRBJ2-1	TGCGCCAGCAGCCAAGATTATAGTGGCGGGGGGGGCAATGAGCAGTTCTTC	CASSQDYSGGGGNEQFF
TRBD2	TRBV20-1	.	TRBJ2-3	TGCAGTGCTAGAGGTGGCGCTAGCGGGGGAATAGATACGCAGTATTTT	CSARGGASGGIDTQYF
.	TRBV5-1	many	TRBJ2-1	TGCGCCAGCAGCTTGGTAGCAAATGAGCAGTTCTTC	CASSLVANEQFF
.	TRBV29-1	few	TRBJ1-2	TGCAGCGTTGTGGAACTCAACTATGGCTACACCTTC	CSVVELNYGYTF
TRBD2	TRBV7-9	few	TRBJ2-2	TGTGCCAGCAGCCCTACCGCGGGGGGGCCCGGGGAGCTGTTTTTT	CASSPTAGGPGELFF
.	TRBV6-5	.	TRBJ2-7	TGTGCCAGCAGGAGGCAGTTCTCCTACGAGCAGTACTTC	CASRRQFSYEQYF
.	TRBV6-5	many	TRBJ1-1	TGTGCCAGCAGTTACTCCGGCAGGAACACTGAAGCTTTCTTT	CASSYSGRNTEAFF
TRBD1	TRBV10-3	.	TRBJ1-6	TGTGCCATCAGCGGGACAGGGAATTCACCCCTCCACTTT	CAISGTGNSPLHF
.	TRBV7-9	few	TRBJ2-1	TGTGCCAGCAGCTTGGGCAGGGTAACTTACAATGAGCAGTTCTTC	CASSLGRVTYNEQFF
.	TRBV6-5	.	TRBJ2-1	TGTGCCAGCAGTTACTCGGGGGCCGGCAATGAGCAGTTCTTC	CASSYSGAGNEQFF
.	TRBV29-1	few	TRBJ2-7	TGCAGCGTTCAAGACAGGGGAGGGTACGAGCAGTACTTC	CSVQDRGGYEQYF
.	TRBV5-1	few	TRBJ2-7	TGCGCCAGCAGCAGGGGGGAGGGCTACGAGCAGTACTTC	CASSRGEGYEQYF
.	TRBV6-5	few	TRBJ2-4	TGTGCCAGCAGTTACTCGAATGGGAACATTCAGTACTTC	CASSYSNGNIQYF